This entry features one T cell receptor beta chain sequence. Its matching antigen is unknown. The treatment: oral pan-JAK inhibitor, 5-10 mg twice daily. This entry belongs to a study of CD8+ T cells in alopecia areata. Turning to the study itself: After 6 to 18 months of tofacitinib, follow-up continued 6 months off drug. Regarding the study as a whole: Numerous clones, expanded in lesions, remained in scalp and blood during tofacitinib. Administration of tofacitinib significantly diminished scalp clonality and expanded CD8+ clones within the top 100.

This CDR3 is built from 15 residues. Investigators isolated RNA and reverse transcribed it into cDNA to act as the sequencing template. The table came from immunoSEQ multiplex PCR; TCRdb's copy has only in-frame clones and leaves some out. Of approximately 220,000 clones listed, around two fifths are singletons. The chain employs TRBV1 and TRBJ1-2. TRBV1 corresponds to a pseudogene. Sequencing was performed on CD4+ T cells sorted from blood, taken at week 34, from a patient treated with tofacitinib. This TCR came from a human donor with alopecia areata. DNA of the CDR3: TGCACCAGCAGCCAAGACACTAAAGGAGGCTATGGCTACACCTTC. Protein sequence: CTSSQDTKGGYGYTF.